The following is a T cell receptor (beta chain) sequence with its context. This sample stems from a study of shared clonotypes between healthy human individuals. Germline V gene data show CDR1 as SGHDN and CDR2 as FVKESK. The CDR3 spans 15 residues. Unmatched junction bases numbered 10, after V lost 7 bases and J lost 4 bases. Data came from immunoSEQ multiplex PCR; TCRdb stores just in-frame clones and leaves some out. The sample carries 1.6 million or so clones, 98% to 99% recorded once. The chain uses TRBV14 and TRBJ2-7; 10 nucleotides line up with TRBD2. The sequence was collected from a man aged 25-45 years in good health. Sample: naive CD4+ T cells sorted from blood. Sample subset: CD45RA+ positively selected. The chain's CDR3 is CASKVSSGSGYEQYF. CDR3 coding DNA: TGTGCCAGCAAAGTTTCTAGCGGGAGCGGTTACGAGCAGTACTTC.